The 27 T cell receptor beta chains presented below share a single source sample, sequenced in a study of OX40 agonist ivuxolimab in advanced cancers. The data were produced by immunoSEQ multiplex PCR, yet TCRdb's version contains in-frame clones alone and is incomplete. Of 84,000 or so clones listed, 94% are singletons. The sequencing used CD4+ or CD8+ T cells sorted from blood, collected in a trial of the OX40 agonist ivuxolimab. The receptors come from an adult with an advanced solid tumor such as melanoma, head and neck, liver or kidney cancer.

This clone was seen only once. The CDR3 coding sequence is TGTGCCAGCAGCTTAGACAGGGTTGGCTACACCTTC. Translated, it gives CASSLDRVGYTF. The chain couples TRBV6-5 to TRBJ1-2, with 7 bases that match TRBD1. This CDR3 region has 12 residues. J gave up 7 bases and V 6 bases, and 5 bases lay outside the gene matches. CDR1 is MNHEY, CDR2 SVGAGI, per germline.

The chain links TRBV9 to TRBJ2-1; D gene uncertain. CDR3 length: 12 residues. In germline, CDR1 is SGDLS, CDR2 YYNGEE. V lost 4 bases to trimming and J lost 10 bases, with 12 bases between them. The CDR3 here is CASSPNSQEQFF. The DNA of the CDR3 is TGTGCCAGCAGCCCGAATAGTCAAGAGCAGTTCTTC.

A single count supports this clone. The gene calls are TRBV27 and TRBJ2-1; weak D call: TRBD2 (6 bases). V was trimmed by 3 bases and J by 3 bases, leaving 21 bases between them. This CDR3 is built from 18 residues. Germline V gene lookup returns CDR1 MNHEY and CDR2 SMNVEV (reference sequence). DNA of the CDR3: TGTGCCAGCAGTTTGGAGGGCTGGGGAGCGGCCGACTACAATGAGCAGTTCTTC. It encodes CASSLEGWGAADYNEQFF.

The gene calls are TRBV5-4 and TRBJ2-2, with D possibly TRBD2 on 5 matching bases. Trimming pared 1 base from V and 1 base from J, leaving 8 bases between. CDR3 length equals 15 residues. The V gene's germline CDR1 is SGHNT and CDR2 YYREEE (reference sequence). CDR3 DNA: TGTGCCAGCAGCTTGCCGACTAAGAACACCGGGGAGCTGTTTTTT. Residues: CASSLPTKNTGELFF.

J is TRBJ2-1 and V is TRBV28; 9 nucleotides align to TRBD2. The CDR3 sequence is 17 residues long. V was clipped by 10 bases and J by 0 bases; unmatched bases: 13. Germline CDR1 MDHEN, CDR2 SYDVKM. CDR3 sequence (DNA): TGTGCCACCAAGCAGGGACTAGCCTCCAGCTCCTACAATGAGCAGTTCTTC. Translated: CATKQGLASSSYNEQFF.

V gene TRBV5-6 combines with J gene TRBJ1-2; D gene ambiguous. This CDR3 comprises 17 residues. Trimming left V 0 bases short and J 6 bases short, with 21 bases between. CDR1 SGHDT and CDR2 YYEEEE come from the germline V gene. CDR3 coding DNA: TGTGCCAGCAGCTTGGGAGGTGGGAGCTACGCAGGCGATGGCTACACCTTC. As protein: CASSLGGGSYAGDGYTF.

This clone was detected once. The chain is built from TRBV7-2 and TRBJ2-1; TRBD1 aligns across 7 bases. The CDR3 is 19 amino acids. The ends lost 0 bases at V and 0 bases at J; junction bases unmatched: 11. CDR1 is SGHTA, CDR2 FQGNSA, per germline. Here the CDR3 reads CASSLAKFPGQSSYNEQFF. Written as DNA, the CDR3 is TGTGCCAGCAGCTTAGCAAAGTTCCCGGGACAGAGCTCCTACAATGAGCAGTTCTTC.

The V gene is TRBV4-2, the J gene TRBJ2-7; 13 nucleotides match TRBD2. Germline V gives CDR1 LGHNA, CDR2 YNFKEQ. The CDR3 is made up of 17 amino acids. With 4 bases clipped from V and 0 bases from J, the junction kept 6 bases outside the gene matches. CDR3 nucleotides: TGTGCCAGCAGCCGGACTAGCGGGAGCCTTTACTCCTACGAGCAGTACTTC. This encodes CASSRTSGSLYSYEQYF.

This clone was observed a single time. The CDR3 loop reads CASTLGRDRQYF. CDR3 DNA sequence: TGTGCCAGCACCCTAGGGAGGGACAGGCAGTACTTC. The rearrangement uses TRBV7-9 and TRBJ2-4; the D gene is possibly TRBD1 (8 bases). CDR1 and CDR2 (germline): SEHNR, FQNEAQ (reference sequence). The CDR3 length is 12 residues. V was pared by 7 bases and J by 13 bases, with 17 bases between.

The chain is built from TRBV27 and TRBJ2-7; tentatively, D is TRBD1 or TRBD2 (5 bases each). Trimming removed 5 bases from V and 2 bases from J, with 34 bases in between. The CDR3 length is 21 residues. The germline V gene encodes CDR1 MNHEY and CDR2 SMNVEV (reference sequence). In DNA form, the CDR3 reads TGTGCCAGCAGTGCAGAATCAAGGGATCTCAAGGGACGGTGGAAGGCCTACGAGCAGTACTTC. Amino acids: CASSAESRDLKGRWKAYEQYF.

This sequence joins TRBV9 and TRBJ2-7, with TRBD2 as a possible D gene (6 bases). Germline values: CDR1 SGDLS, CDR2 YYNGEE. This CDR3 spans 12 amino acids. Trimming cost V 3 bases and J 4 bases, with 8 bases left between them. CDR3 coding DNA: TGTGCCAGCAGCGCTAGCGAATACGAGCAGTACTTC. Its protein is CASSASEYEQYF.

The genes are TRBV11-3 and TRBJ2-3; 7 nucleotides agree with TRBD2. There are 12 residues in the CDR3. Germline CDR1 is SGHNT and CDR2 is YENEEA. V gave up 4 bases and J gave up 8 bases; unmatched junction bases: 3. DNA of the CDR3: TGTGCCAGCAGCTCCGGGACTACTACGCAGTATTTT. Encoded protein: CASSSGTTTQYF. The full variable domain, its missing parts supplied by reference TRBV11-3 and TRBJ2-3, is EAGVVQSPRYKIIEKKQPVAFWCNPISGHNTLYWYLQNLGQGPELLIRYENEEAVDDSQLPKDRFSAERLKGVDSTLKIQPAELGDSAVYLCASSSGTTTQYFGPGTRLTVL.

The chain employs TRBV6-6 and TRBJ2-7; 8 bases fit TRBD1. Germline V lookup: CDR1 MNHNY, CDR2 SVGAGI (reference sequence). Trimming cost V 10 bases and J 2 bases; bases outside gene matches: 13. The CDR3 is 15 residues long. This CDR3 is CATFTGGTAPYEQYF. As DNA, the CDR3 is TGTGCCACCTTCACAGGGGGGACAGCGCCCTACGAGCAGTACTTC.

This chain uses TRBV7-9 with TRBJ1-3; tentatively, D is TRBD1 (6 bases). The V end lost 3 bases, the J end lost 0 bases, and 12 bases lay between the germline ends. The CDR3 loop spans 16 amino acids. Looked up from germline, CDR1 is SEHNR and CDR2 is FQNEAQ (reference sequence). The CDR3 DNA sequence: TGTGCCAGCAGCTTCGCGACAGGATACTCTGGAAACACCATATATTTT. The encoded protein is CASSFATGYSGNTIYF.

The chain uses TRBV12-5 and TRBJ2-3; 8 nucleotides agree with TRBD1. Germline V gene sequence: CDR1 LGHNT, CDR2 FRNRAP. The CDR3 covers 15 residues. Unmatched junction bases numbered 3, after V lost 1 base and J lost 3 bases. CDR3 in amino acids: CASGLGQGATDTQYF. The CDR3 DNA sequence: TGTGCTAGTGGTTTGGGGCAGGGGGCGACAGATACGCAGTATTTT.

The chain links TRBV4-1 to TRBJ2-3; no reliable D call. The germline V gene has CDR1 MGHRA and CDR2 YSYEKL. Trimming cost V 3 bases and J 7 bases, with 8 bases left between them. The CDR3 sequence is 12 residues long. CDR3 bases: TGCGCCAGCAGCCATGGAACACATACGCAGTATTTT. Translated, it gives CASSHGTHTQYF.

This clone was counted once. The V call is TRBV10-2, the J call TRBJ2-2; no firm D call. V dropped 0 bases and J dropped 7 bases, with 3 bases sitting between them. Germline V gives CDR1 WSHSY, CDR2 SAAADI. The CDR3 sequence is 12 residues long. Here the CDR3 reads CASSESGGELFF. As DNA, the CDR3 is TGCGCCAGCAGTGAGTCGGGCGGGGAGCTGTTTTTT.

The V call is TRBV19, the J call TRBJ1-2, with 9 bases aligning to TRBD1. Germline V CDR1 and CDR2: LNHDA, SQIVND (reference sequence). V dropped 6 bases and J dropped 2; count of bases not matched to a gene: 7. This CDR3 spans 15 amino acids. The CDR3 DNA reads as TGTGCCAGTAGCGGGCGGACAGGGGCCAACTATGGCTACACCTTC. Translation: CASSGRTGANYGYTF.

The V call is TRBV10-3, the J call TRBJ2-7, with 10 bases aligning to TRBD2. The germline CDR1 and CDR2 sequences are ENHRY and SYGVKD. The CDR3 is 14 residues long. Trimming cost V 6 bases and J 4 bases; bases outside gene matches: 6. CDR3 sequence (DNA): TGTGCCATCAGCAGCCCGGGACTAGCGTACGAGCAGTACTTC. Encoded protein: CAISSPGLAYEQYF.

The chain recombines TRBV6-6 with TRBJ2-1, with 10 nucleotides matching TRBD1. Germline CDR1 is MNHNY and CDR2 is SVGAGI (reference sequence). CDR3 length: 13 amino acids. The CDR3: CVVGQGAYNEQFF. As DNA, the CDR3 is TGTGTGGTAGGACAGGGGGCCTACAATGAGCAGTTCTTC.

The CDR3 loop reads CAWSVRREAGETQYF. The CDR3 coding sequence is TGTGCCTGGAGTGTGAGACGGGAGGCGGGGGAGACCCAGTACTTC. The chain uses TRBV30 and TRBJ2-5; 7 nucleotides line up with TRBD2. V shed 0 bases, J shed 5 bases, and the junction held 9 bases outside the gene matches. Germline V gene sequence: CDR1 GTSNPN, CDR2 SVGIG (reference sequence). CDR3 length equals 15 residues.

J is TRBJ2-6 and V is TRBV2; perhaps TRBD2 as D (6 bases). CDR1 SNHLY and CDR2 FYNNEI come from the germline V gene. The CDR3 covers 16 residues. V was cut by 3 bases and J by 4 bases, with 13 bases left in between. The CDR3 nucleotides read TGTGCCAGCAGTGAGGGGGGACTTACCGGGGCCAACGTCCTGACTTTC. Its translation is CASSEGGLTGANVLTF. Full variable domain (remainder filled in from reference TRBV2 and TRBJ2-6): EPEVTQTPSHQVTQMGQEVILRCVPISNHLYFYWYRQILGQKVEFLVSFYNNEISEKSEIFDDQFSVERPDGSNFTLKIRSTKLEDSAMYFCASSEGGLTGANVLTFGAGSRLTVL.

The chain couples TRBV7-2 to TRBJ1-2; maybe TRBD1 (5 bases). Trimming shortened V by 5 bases and J by 7 bases, and 26 bases separated the two germline ends. The CDR3 has 17 amino acids. Germline CDR1 reads SGHTA; CDR2 reads FQGNSA. The CDR3 loop reads CASSPRGGTGRMSGYTF. The DNA of the CDR3 is TGTGCCAGCAGCCCGCGGGGAGGGACGGGACGTATGAGTGGCTACACCTTC.

This chain joins TRBV6-5 and TRBJ1-2; D call uncertain. The CDR3 extends over 12 amino acids. The V gene's germline CDR1 is MNHEY and CDR2 SVGAGI. The V and J ends lost 4 bases and 4 bases respectively, with 7 bases between them. CDR3 amino acids: CASSSGGYGYTF. CDR3 coding DNA: TGTGCCAGCAGTTCAGGAGGCTATGGCTACACCTTC.

The rearrangement uses TRBV4-2 and TRBJ2-3; 10 bases fit TRBD2. Looked up from germline, CDR1 is LGHNA and CDR2 is YNFKEQ. The CDR3 has 18 residues. V lost 2 bases and J lost 0; bases outside the gene matches: 8. CDR3 residues: CASSQFSGRTPSTDTQYF. CDR3 in DNA: TGTGCCAGCAGCCAATTTAGCGGGAGGACTCCTAGCACAGATACGCAGTATTTT.

The chain couples TRBV6-6 to TRBJ1-2; 7 nucleotides line up with TRBD1. Unmatched junction bases numbered 4, after V lost 8 bases and J lost 1 base. This CDR3 has 13 residues. Germline V gives CDR1 MNHNY, CDR2 SVGAGI (reference sequence). DNA for the CDR3: TGTGCCAGCGAACAGGGGCTTAACTATGGCTACACCTTC. Encoded protein: CASEQGLNYGYTF.

The chain uses TRBV7-8 and TRBJ2-1, with no clear D. Germline assignment: CDR1 SGHVS and CDR2 FQNEAQ. This CDR3 has 15 residues. The germline V and J ends were trimmed by 1 base and 4 bases, with 11 bases remaining between them. The CDR3 spells CASSLVPGGYNEQFF. The CDR3 DNA follows: TGTGCCAGCAGCTTAGTTCCGGGCGGATACAATGAGCAGTTCTTC.